The sequence of this T cell receptor beta chain was determined in a study of blood T cell repertoires in COVID-19. The germline V gene has CDR1 LGHDT and CDR2 YNNKEL (reference sequence). The junction had 4 bases not matched to a gene; V was cut back by 4 bases and J by 2 bases. This CDR3 comprises 15 residues. Using immunoSEQ multiplex PCR, the repertoire was profiled, and TCRdb retains in-frame clones only, with some absent. Among a few hundred thousand clones listed, more than 70% were seen once. This receptor was taken from a woman aged 25 to 39 who had recovered from COVID-19. The chain couples TRBV3-1 (or the pseudogene TRBV3-2) to TRBJ2-5, with 10 bases aligning to TRBD2. The sequencing input was peripheral blood. The CDR3 region is CASSPVAGGQETQYF. Written as DNA, the CDR3 is TGTGCCAGCAGCCCAGTAGCGGGGGGTCAAGAGACCCAGTACTTC.